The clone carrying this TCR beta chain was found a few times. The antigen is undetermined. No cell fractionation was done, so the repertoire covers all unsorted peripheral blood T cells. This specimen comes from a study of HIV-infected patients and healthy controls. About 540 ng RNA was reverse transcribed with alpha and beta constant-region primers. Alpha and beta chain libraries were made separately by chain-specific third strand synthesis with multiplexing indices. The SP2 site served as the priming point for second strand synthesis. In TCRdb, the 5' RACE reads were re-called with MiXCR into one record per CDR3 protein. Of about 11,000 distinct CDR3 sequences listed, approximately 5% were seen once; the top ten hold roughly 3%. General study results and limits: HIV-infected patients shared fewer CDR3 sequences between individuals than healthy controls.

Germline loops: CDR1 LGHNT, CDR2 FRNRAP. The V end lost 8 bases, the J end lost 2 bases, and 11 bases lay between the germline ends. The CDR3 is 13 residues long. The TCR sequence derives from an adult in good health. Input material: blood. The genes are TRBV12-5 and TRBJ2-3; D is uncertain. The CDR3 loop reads CASRPTATDTQYF. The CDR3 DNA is TGTGCTAGTCGGCCCACCGCCACAGATACGCAGTATTTT.